This TCR beta chain appears in the sequencing data of a study of T cells after yellow fever vaccination. The V gene's germline CDR1 is SGHRS and CDR2 YFSETQ. V lost 3 bases, J lost 9 bases, and 13 bases lay in between. The CDR3 loop spans 13 amino acids. TCRdb reprocessed the 5' RACE reads with MiXCR, giving one entry per CDR3 protein. The table records roughly 48,000 distinct CDR3 sequences, less than 8% of them present only once. The chain links TRBV5-1 to TRBJ2-1; no definite D call. The sequence was obtained from a young man who received the YFV17D yellow fever vaccine. Sequencing used CD8+ T cells not binding an NS4B(214-222) dextramer, sorted from PBMCs, obtained approximately 47 days after the first yellow fever vaccination. CDR3 region: CASSSPGFVEQFF. CDR3 sequence (DNA): TGCGCCAGCAGCTCGCCCGGGTTCGTTGAGCAGTTCTTC.